This T cell receptor (beta chain) was sequenced during a study of cytomegalovirus exposure and HLA in healthy donors. This table comes from immunoSEQ multiplex PCR, and its TCRdb copy is limited to in-frame clones, with some not included. The repertoire includes about 98,000 clones, 70% to 90% of them detected once, and 3.5% to 5% sits in the top ten. The CDR3 is 15 residues long. Trimming removed 6 bases from V and 4 bases from J; junction bases left unmatched: 10. The germline CDR1 and CDR2 sequences are KGHSH and LQKENI. Sequencing input: PBMCs. The origin of this receptor is a woman in her 30s in good health and CMV-seronegative. The chain has TRBV18 and TRBJ1-1; TRBD1 matches 8 bases. The CDR3 sequence is CASSLGQVGGTEAFF. DNA for the CDR3: TGTGCCAGCTCTCTGGGACAGGTTGGGGGCACTGAAGCTTTCTTT.